The clone carrying this TCR beta chain has more than one count but fewer than ten. This specimen belongs to a study of prognosis after radiotherapy for stage I lung cancer. Study summary: Roughly eleven patients had adenocarcinoma tumors, while squamous cell carcinoma tumors were found in roughly seven.

TCR beta CDR3 amplification from genomic DNA was performed by two-round multiplex PCR. It was primers specific to each TRBV and TRBJ gene that first-round PCR used. PCR proceeded to a second round, and that round used universal primers. Using its own MiXCR run on the multiplex PCR reads, TCRdb lists one record per CDR3 protein. This table has under 30,000 distinct CDR3 sequences, about a third appearing once. The clonotype was recovered from a donor at least 50 years old with non-small cell lung cancer. The source was PBMCs, collected before or after stereotactic body radiation therapy (not recorded which).

The CDR3 region has the DNA TGTGCCAGCAGTTATAGAAACTTAGGAGGACCACAATCAGGGAGGTTCTACGAGCAGTACTTC. This translates into CASSYRNLGGPQSGRFYEQYF. The genes are TRBV6-4 and TRBJ2-7; a possible D gene is TRBD2 (6 bases). Trimming stripped 5 bases from V and 3 bases from J, with 35 bases between. The CDR3 is made up of 21 amino acids. The germline CDR1 and CDR2 sequences are MRHNA and SNTAGT.